This T cell receptor beta chain stems from a study of tumor and adjacent non-tumor tissue in lung cancer. Study context: Patients comprised about eleven adenocarcinoma, 2 squamous cell carcinoma and 1 small cell lung cancer. Aged about 30 to 85 years, patients included more than nine men and roughly 5 women with stage I to III disease. Overall study results and limits: Shorter survival was associated with higher TCR diversity in tumors. Compared with tumor, normal lung showed significantly lower TCR diversity.

For this clonotype: Its cognate antigen is unknown. A much larger clone sits a single nucleotide away, making a read error possible.

Germline V gene lookup returns CDR1 GTSNPN and CDR2 SVGIG (reference sequence). The CDR3 is 13 residues long. This sample's RNA came from whole unsorted tissue. Distant lung tissue was collected more than 3 cm away from the tumor edge. A modified ARM-PCR protocol with three rounds of nested PCR amplified TCRbeta. TCRdb processed the multiplex PCR reads anew with MiXCR; each CDR3 protein has one entry. The data show 100,000 or so distinct CDR3 sequences, 65% seen once. This chain links TRBV30 with TRBJ2-1; D not certain. This receptor was identified in a man aged 25-45 years with non-small cell lung cancer. Material: distant non-tumor lung tissue. CDR3 sequence reads: CARSVGRYNEQFF. CDR3 DNA sequence: TGTGCCCGGAGTGTTGGGCGCTACAATGAGCAGTTCTTC.